Below are 15 T cell receptor beta chains sequenced from a single sample in a study of response to subunit inactivated influenza vaccine. MiXCR, run by TCRdb on the RT-PCR reads, gives a single entry per CDR3 protein. The sample yields about 190,000 distinct CDR3 sequences, 13% to 15% seen once. Source: CD8+ T cells sorted from PBMCs, taken 4 to 6 days after vaccination. The receptors shown here come from a man in his forties or fifties who received an inactivated influenza vaccine.

This clonotype was counted only a few times. In DNA form, the CDR3 reads TGTGCCAACAAGGGCTCAGTGGGACAACCCATGAACACTGAAGCTTTCTTT. Translating gives CANKGSVGQPMNTEAFF. This chain joins TRBV6-2 or TRBV6-3 and TRBJ1-1; D may be TRBD1 (6 bases). Germline loops: CDR1 MNHEY, CDR2 SVGEGT. The CDR3 extends over 17 amino acids. The ends were cut back, 10 bases at V and 0 bases at J, with 24 bases in the middle.

The sample holds a few counts of this clonotype. The chain couples TRBV4-1 to TRBJ2-2; TRBD1 or TRBD2 may be the D gene (5 bases each). The V and J ends lost 1 base and 6 bases respectively, with 9 bases between them. The CDR3 runs 14 residues. The germline V gene encodes CDR1 MGHRA and CDR2 YSYEKL. The CDR3 region has the DNA TGCGCCAGCAGCCAAGTAGGGGACCCCGGGGAGCTGTTTTTT. It encodes CASSQVGDPGELFF.

J is TRBJ2-5 and V is TRBV24-1, with 11 bases lining up with TRBD1. Trimming cost V 2 bases and J 4 bases; bases outside gene matches: 8. This CDR3 is built from 17 residues. Germline-derived CDR1 and CDR2 are KGHDR and SFDVKD. The DNA for the CDR3 is TGTGCCACCAGTGATTCTCTGGACAGGGGGCTTCGAGAGACCCAGTACTTC. It translates to CATSDSLDRGLRETQYF.

This clonotype was recorded a few times. V usage is TRBV12-5 and J usage is TRBJ2-3; D may be TRBD1 (5 bases). Germline V gene data show CDR1 as LGHNT and CDR2 as FRNRAP. The CDR3 is 16 residues long. Trimming cost V 4 bases and J 0 bases, with 14 bases left between them. CDR3 amino acids: CASGYHPDRSTDTQYF. The CDR3 nucleotides are TGTGCTAGTGGTTACCACCCCGACAGAAGCACAGATACGCAGTATTTT.

J is TRBJ2-7 and V is TRBV29-1; weak D call: TRBD1 (5 bases). V gave up 7 bases and J gave up 2 bases, with 12 bases separating them. Germline V gene sequence: CDR1 SQVTM, CDR2 ANQGSEA. This CDR3 spans 12 amino acids. The CDR3 spells CSARTSPYEQYF. CDR3 nucleotide sequence: TGCAGCGCCAGGACAAGCCCCTACGAGCAGTACTTC.

The chain has TRBV7-9 and TRBJ2-3, with D unresolved. The V gene's germline CDR1 is SEHNR and CDR2 FQNEAQ (reference sequence). Trimming shortened V by 3 bases and J by 2 bases, and 12 bases separated the two germline ends. The CDR3 contains 15 residues. CDR3 in DNA: TGTGCCAGCAGCTTCGCTAGAGAGATCACAGATACGCAGTATTTT. It yields the protein CASSFAREITDTQYF. Looking up the rest from reference TRBV7-9 and TRBJ2-3 gives the full variable domain: DTGVSQNPRHKITKRGQNVTFRCDPISEHNRLYWYRQTLGQGPEFLTYFQNEAQLEKSRLLSDRFSAERPKGSFSTLEIQRTEQGDSAMYLCASSFAREITDTQYFGPGTRLTVL.

This chain uses TRBV11-2 with TRBJ2-7, with D uncertain. The CDR3 is 14 amino acids. Trimming stripped 1 base from V and 3 bases from J, with 10 bases between. The germline CDR1 and CDR2 sequences are SGHAT and FQNNGV. The CDR3: CASSLGERNYEQYF. CDR3 nucleotides: TGTGCCAGCAGCTTAGGAGAGAGGAACTACGAGCAGTACTTC. The full variable domain, completed using reference TRBV11-2 and TRBJ2-7, is EAGVAQSPRYKIIEKRQSVAFWCNPISGHATLYWYQQILGQGPKLLIQFQNNGVVDDSQLPKDRFSAERLKGVDSTLKIQPAKLEDSAVYLCASSLGERNYEQYFGPGTRLTVT.

This clonotype was seen only a few times. The chain is built from TRBV7-8 and TRBJ2-5; a weak D match, TRBD2 (6 bases). The CDR3 is 17 residues long. CDR1 SGHVS and CDR2 FQNEAQ come from the germline V gene. V lost 2 bases and J 2 bases, leaving 18 bases between the germline ends. DNA of the CDR3: TGTGCCAGCAGCTTAAGAACCGCGCGCGGGGATCAAGAGACCCAGTACTTC. Amino acid sequence: CASSLRTARGDQETQYF.

The table lists this clonotype with a few counts. J is TRBJ1-2 and V is TRBV29-1, with D hard to call. This CDR3 has 9 amino acids. V gave up 4 bases and J gave up 8 bases, with 5 bases separating them. Germline-derived CDR1 and CDR2 are SQVTM and ANQGSEA. CDR3 in amino acids: CSVGRGYTF. The CDR3 DNA is TGCAGCGTTGGACGGGGCTACACCTTC.

The rearrangement joins TRBV15 to TRBJ2-3, with D perhaps given as TRBD1 or TRBD2 (6 bases each). The CDR3 is 19 residues long. Between the trimmed V and J ends, which lost 0 bases and 5 bases, there was a span of 24 bases. Per the germline V gene, CDR1 is LNHNV and CDR2 is YYDKDF (reference sequence). CDR3 DNA: TGTGCCACCAGCAGAGATACGGGGGCCCCTCTCATGGTCGGAGATACGCAGTATTTT. Translated: CATSRDTGAPLMVGDTQYF.

V gene TRBV20-1 combines with J gene TRBJ2-5, with 9 bases lining up with TRBD2. Germline CDR1 reads DFQATT; CDR2 reads SNEGSKA (reference sequence). V lost 0 bases and J lost 2; bases outside the gene matches: 13. This CDR3 region has 18 residues. This chain's CDR3 is CSARDPGGRASIQETQYF. The CDR3 bases are TGCAGTGCTAGAGATCCTGGCGGGAGGGCCTCGATTCAAGAGACCCAGTACTTC.

The CDR3: CASSPINYGDQYF. In DNA form, the CDR3 reads TGCGCCAGCAGCCCGATTAATTACGGCGATCAGTACTTC. The V call is TRBV4-1, the J call TRBJ2-7; D gene ambiguous. Germline V CDR1 and CDR2: MGHRA, YSYEKL. The V and J ends lost 4 bases and 10 bases respectively, with 17 bases between them. The CDR3 consists of 13 residues.

This clonotype was detected ten times or more. This rearrangement joins TRBV5-1 to TRBJ2-1; D possibly corresponds to TRBD1 (5 bases). This CDR3 spans 16 amino acids. CDR1 and CDR2 from the germline V gene are SGHRS and YFSETQ. Deletions cut 2 bases from V and 0 bases from J, with 12 bases between. This CDR3 is CASSFKQVSSYNEQFF. CDR3 sequence (DNA): TGCGCCAGCAGCTTTAAACAGGTTAGCTCCTACAATGAGCAGTTCTTC.

The table lists this clonotype with a few counts. The CDR3 is CSASALAGVPYEQYF. Written as DNA, the CDR3 is TGCAGTGCTAGCGCACTAGCGGGAGTCCCCTACGAGCAGTACTTC. This chain connects TRBV20-1 to TRBJ2-7, with TRBD2 matching over 11 bases. The junction had 6 bases not matched to a gene; V was cut back by 3 bases and J by 2 bases. The V gene's germline CDR1 is DFQATT and CDR2 SNEGSKA (reference sequence). CDR3 length: 15 amino acids.

This clonotype was found once. V gene TRBV7-9 combines with J gene TRBJ2-1, with D perhaps TRBD1 or TRBD2 (5 bases each). The V gene lost 2 bases and the J gene lost 7 bases, with 15 bases spanning the gap. Per germline, CDR1 SEHNR and CDR2 FQNEAQ (reference sequence). This CDR3 has 15 amino acids. CDR3 amino acids: CASSLCQGERNEQFF. The CDR3 DNA sequence: TGTGCCAGCAGCTTATGCCAGGGAGAGAGGAATGAGCAGTTCTTC.